The T cell receptor beta chain under discussion was sequenced for a study of B cell selection in AIRE deficiency. Clones were sequenced by immunoSEQ multiplex PCR, and TCRdb holds only the in-frame ones, with some missing. The repertoire holds about 27,000 clones, with roughly 96% as singletons. General observations from the study: Only around a tenth of 3,500 to 4,500 shared Treg sequences were patient-specific; 31.6% healthy-specific. Shorter CDR3s marked shared Treg sequences, biased toward few non-templated insertions.

Conventional CD4 T cells were sorted as CD4+CD127+ cells. In the case of this clone: Antigen: not known.

Material: CD4+CD127+ conventional T cells sorted from PBMCs. This sequence originates from a human donor in good health.

In nucleotides, the CDR3 is TGTGCCAGCAGGAGCGACGAAAAACTGTTTTTT. Protein: CASRSDEKLFF. The rearrangement joins TRBV6-6 to TRBJ1-4; D is ambiguous. The CDR3 covers 11 residues. Trimming removed 6 bases from V and 8 bases from J, with 7 bases in between. Germline V gene data show CDR1 as MNHNY and CDR2 as SVGAGI (reference sequence).